The entry below gives a single TCR beta chain sequence along with its context. What antigen it recognizes has not been identified. Per-nucleotide qualities are absent, and no much larger clonotype sits a single base away. Libraries of naive CD8 T cells were built from anywhere between about 19,000 and 1,100,000 sorted cells, with 10%, 30% or 50% of the purified RNA used. On a BD FACSAria II, naive CD8 T cells were FACS-sorted as CD8+CD4-CCR7+CD45RA+ and collected into RLT Plus buffer. Detection sensitivity was tested by spiking Jurkat RNA equal to 9 to 10 TCR copies' worth into samples containing roughly 17,000-1,000,000 naive CD8 T cells. CD8 T cells were enriched using RosetteSep CD8+ T Cell Enrichment Cocktail and Ficoll-Paque, and the enriched cells then underwent ACK red cell lysis. Looking up the germline V gene yields CDR1 MNHEY and CDR2 SVGEGT. From cysteine to phenylalanine, the CDR3 is 12 amino acids long. Only the CDR3 DNA is retained, 36 bases long and in frame from the first base. Between the V and J ends, shortened by 2 bases and 6 bases respectively, the junction contains 8 bases.

The library was obtained by PCR. Sequencing relied on a NextSeq 500. Bulk TCR libraries were generated as previously described, with the TCR primers listed in Table S5 used. Total RNA was purified with the Qiagen AllPrep DNA/RNA kit. Before analysis, reads from multiple sequencing runs of the same library were pooled. On the authors' methods: Reads were retained only if their TCR constant sequence matched exactly, and those retained reads were trimmed to 150 nt and grouped according to their 12-nt molecular barcodes. Reads within each barcode group were sub-clustered using a 15% Levenshtein threshold, and quality-weighted consensus sequences were constructed for each RNA molecule. Non-functional sequences were excluded, and lower-count sequences lying one edit away from another sequence were also excluded. Based on fitting two negative binomial distributions, any barcode sub-cluster with under 20% of the maximum read count was discarded. The raw public data were reprocessed by TCRdb itself: fastp quality trimming at Q25, MiXCR clonotype calling, in-frame beta chains only. Every entry covers one CDR3 protein and lists the most common genes and DNA from its rows. These V and J calls rely on TCRdb rather than the paper's analysis. This sample comprises about half a million distinct CDR3 sequences, roughly 25% of them detected only once. The ten largest clones represent around 0.8% of the sample.

This entry belongs to a study of molecular identifiers for immune sequencing clone quantification (dated by TCRdb to 2016 to 2019). General notes on the study: For a replicate experiment, the RNA from either 20,000 or 100,000 naive CD8 T cells was divided into five aliquots, and four of those aliquots went on to sequencing. This methods study used CD8 T cells to benchmark TCR RNA copy counting and molecular-identifier clustering-based TCR repertoire sequencing (MIDCIRS).

General findings and caveats noted by the study authors: When barcode sub-clustering was not used, chimeric consensus sequences inflated TCR diversity, with chimeras reaching as high as 47%. Naive libraries contained spiked-in Jurkat TCR RNA (10 copies' worth), which is not part of the donor repertoire. In CMV-specific effector cells, clones with more than 20 RNA copies contained over 99% of molecules, whereas in naive cells such clones contained under 1% of molecules. A single cell's worth of spiked-in Jurkat TCR RNA was reported detectable even among some 920,000 naive CD8 T cells. Modeling gave around 2.7 recovered TCR RNA copies per cell versus around 10 by digital PCR, implying around 31% capture efficiency. The sizes of highly expanded clones could end up underestimated when identical TCR molecules share a barcode.

This chain joins TRBV6-2 or TRBV6-3 to TRBJ2-7; tentative D gene TRBD1, with 6 bases matching. The sequenced material came from naive CD8+ T cells from blood, with Jurkat cell RNA spiked in. The label giving this sample's cell subset or site can be read as: FACS-sorted CD8+CD4-CCR7+CD45RA+ naive T cells. The sequence came from a human donor in good health. Some libraries in this study had Jurkat cell RNA spiked in. CDR3 sequence: CASSYARGEQYF. The nucleotide sequence reads as follows: TGTGCCAGCAGTTACGCCAGGGGCGAGCAGTACTTC.